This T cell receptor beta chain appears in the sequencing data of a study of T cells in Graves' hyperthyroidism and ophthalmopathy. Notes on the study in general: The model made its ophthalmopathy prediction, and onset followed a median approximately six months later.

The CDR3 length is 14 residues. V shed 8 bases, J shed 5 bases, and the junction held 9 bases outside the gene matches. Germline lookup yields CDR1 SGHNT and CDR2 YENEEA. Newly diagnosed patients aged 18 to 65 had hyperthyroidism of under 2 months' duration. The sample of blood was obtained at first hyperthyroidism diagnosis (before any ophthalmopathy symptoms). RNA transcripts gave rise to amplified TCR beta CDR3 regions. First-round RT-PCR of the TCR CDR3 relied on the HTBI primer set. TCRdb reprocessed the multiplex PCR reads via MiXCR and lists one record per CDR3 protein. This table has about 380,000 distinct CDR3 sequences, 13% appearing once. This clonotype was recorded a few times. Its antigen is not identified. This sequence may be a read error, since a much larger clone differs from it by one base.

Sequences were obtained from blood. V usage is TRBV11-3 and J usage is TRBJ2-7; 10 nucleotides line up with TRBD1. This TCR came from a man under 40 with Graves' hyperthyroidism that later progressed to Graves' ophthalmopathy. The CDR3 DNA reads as TGTGCCAGCGGCTATCCCGGGACAGGGGACGAGCAGTACTTC. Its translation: CASGYPGTGDEQYF.